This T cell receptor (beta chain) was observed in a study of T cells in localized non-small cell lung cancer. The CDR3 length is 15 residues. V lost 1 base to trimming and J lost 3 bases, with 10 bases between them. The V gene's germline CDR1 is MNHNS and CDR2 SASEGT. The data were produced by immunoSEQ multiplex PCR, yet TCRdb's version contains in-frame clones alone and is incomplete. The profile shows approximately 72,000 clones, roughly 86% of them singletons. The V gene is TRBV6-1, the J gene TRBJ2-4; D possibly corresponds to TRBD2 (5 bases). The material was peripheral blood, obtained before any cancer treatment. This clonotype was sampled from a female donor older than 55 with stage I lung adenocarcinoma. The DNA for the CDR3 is TGTGCCAGCAGTGAAGACCCCGGAGGCAAAAACATTCAGTACTTC. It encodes CASSEDPGGKNIQYF.